The source of this T cell receptor beta chain is a study of T-cell reconstitution after alpha-beta-depleted transplantation in children (dated by TCRdb to about 2016). For context, the study as a whole: Using TCR repertoire profiling, the study followed T-cell immune reconstitution in a quantitative way in children after TCRalphabeta/CD19-depleted allogeneic hematopoietic cell transplantation.

Libraries were built with PCR. This sample was sequenced with an Illumina HiSeq 2500. To normalize quantification of the TCRbeta repertoire, the TCR libraries were built with molecular barcoding that relied on unique molecular identifiers. Starting from the raw public reads, TCRdb applied fastp trimming at Q25, assembled clones with MiXCR and retained in-frame beta chains. Each entry is one CDR3 protein sequence, shown with its most common DNA and genes. Present in this sample are around 60,000 distinct CDR3 sequences, 44% of which were seen just once. The top ten constitute about 98% of the sample. Including the terminal cysteine and phenylalanine, the CDR3 comprises 15 residues. Reading the germline V gene gives CDR1 SGHDN and CDR2 FVKESK. General conclusions and limits of the study: In some patients, the high TCRbeta diversity seen at day 60 was put down to recipient T cells and intrathymic progenitors that had survived conditioning. The frequencies of hyperexpanded clones fell over the following months, and after one year, T-cell counts and TCRbeta diversity were mostly attributed to newly produced T cells. Apparently early alphabetaT-cell count recovery about two months after transplant reportedly relied on only several hundred rapidly expanded clones derived from non-depleted graft cells.

The treatment or condition label here, explained by the study, means: allogeneic hematopoietic cell transplantation with graft depleted of TCRalphabeta T cells and CD19 B cells. The transplant recipients were children given TCRalphabeta/CD19-depleted allogeneic hematopoietic cell grafts. A word on this clonotype: The clone's antigen remains unknown. Because the CDR3's place on the DNA is in doubt, the DNA is left out and the CDR3 is given as listed by TCRdb.

The TCR was taken from a male patient between 10 and 17 years old who had a stem cell transplant for acute lymphoblastic leukemia, so the T cells may come from the graft donor. The chain is made from TRBV14 and TRBJ2-1; no DNA check was done on the table's D call, TRBD1. The sequences come from PBMCs, mostly from graft donor cells, collected 360 days after TCRalphabeta/CD19-depleted stem cell transplant. The CDR3 loop reads CASQYFGTGGNEQFF.